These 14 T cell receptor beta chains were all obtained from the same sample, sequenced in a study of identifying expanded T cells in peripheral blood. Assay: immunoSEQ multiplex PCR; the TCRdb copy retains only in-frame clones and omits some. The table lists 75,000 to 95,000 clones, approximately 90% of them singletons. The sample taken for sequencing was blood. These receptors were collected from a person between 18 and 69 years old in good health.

CDR3 coding DNA: TGCGCCAGCAGACTGACGACAGGGAACACTGAAGCTTTCTTT. As protein: CASRLTTGNTEAFF. The rearrangement uses TRBV5-1 and TRBJ1-1; D is perhaps TRBD1 (6 bases). The CDR3 spans 14 residues. Germline V gene sequence: CDR1 SGHRS, CDR2 YFSETQ. Trimming removed 5 bases at V and 1 base at J, with 12 bases between.

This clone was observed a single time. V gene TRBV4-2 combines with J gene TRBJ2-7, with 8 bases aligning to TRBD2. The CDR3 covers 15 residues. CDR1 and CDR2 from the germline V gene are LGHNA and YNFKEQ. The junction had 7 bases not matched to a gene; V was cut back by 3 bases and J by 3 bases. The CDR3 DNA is TGTGCCAGCAGCCAGTCGACTAGCGTCGACTACGAGCAGTACTTC. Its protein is CASSQSTSVDYEQYF.

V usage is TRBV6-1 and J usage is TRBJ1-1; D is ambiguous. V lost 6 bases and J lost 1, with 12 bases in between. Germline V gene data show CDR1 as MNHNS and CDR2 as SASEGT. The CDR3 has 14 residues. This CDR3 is CASSRTGQNTEAFF. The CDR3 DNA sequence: TGTGCCAGCAGCCGAACCGGGCAGAACACTGAAGCTTTCTTT.

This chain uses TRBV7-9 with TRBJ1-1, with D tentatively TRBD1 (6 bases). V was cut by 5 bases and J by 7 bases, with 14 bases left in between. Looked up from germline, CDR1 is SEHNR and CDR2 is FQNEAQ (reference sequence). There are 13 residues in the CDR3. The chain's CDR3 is CASSRIQQGEAFF. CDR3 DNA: TGTGCCAGCAGCCGTATTCAACAGGGTGAAGCTTTCTTT.

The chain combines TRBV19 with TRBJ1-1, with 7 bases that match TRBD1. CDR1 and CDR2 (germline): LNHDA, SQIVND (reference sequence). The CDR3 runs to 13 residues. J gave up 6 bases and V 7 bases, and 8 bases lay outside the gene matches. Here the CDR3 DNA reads TGTGCCAGTAAGAGACGGACAGGATCTGAAGCTTTCTTT. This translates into CASKRRTGSEAFF.

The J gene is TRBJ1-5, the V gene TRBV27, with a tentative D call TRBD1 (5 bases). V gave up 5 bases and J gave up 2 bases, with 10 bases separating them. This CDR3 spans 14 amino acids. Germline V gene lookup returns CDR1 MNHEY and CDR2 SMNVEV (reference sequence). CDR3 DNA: TGTGCCAGCAGTCCCCGCAGGGGCAATCAGCCCCAGCATTTT. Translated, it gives CASSPRRGNQPQHF.

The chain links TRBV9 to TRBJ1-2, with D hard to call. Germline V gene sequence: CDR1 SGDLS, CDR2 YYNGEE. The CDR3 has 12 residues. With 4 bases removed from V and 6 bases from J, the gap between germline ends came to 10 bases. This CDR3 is CASSQNSNGYTF. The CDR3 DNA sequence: TGTGCCAGCAGCCAAAACAGTAATGGCTACACCTTC. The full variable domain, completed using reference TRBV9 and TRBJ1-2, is DSGVTQTPKHLITATGQRVTLRCSPRSGDLSVYWYQQSLDQGLQFLIQYYNGEERAKGNILERFSAQQFPDLHSELNLSSLELGDSALYFCASSQNSNGYTFGSGTRLTVV.

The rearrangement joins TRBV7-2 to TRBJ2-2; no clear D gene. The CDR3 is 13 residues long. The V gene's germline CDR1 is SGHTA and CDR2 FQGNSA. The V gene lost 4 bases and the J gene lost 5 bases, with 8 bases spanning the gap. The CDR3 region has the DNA TGTGCCAGCAGCTCCTCGATAACCGGGGAGCTGTTTTTT. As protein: CASSSSITGELFF.

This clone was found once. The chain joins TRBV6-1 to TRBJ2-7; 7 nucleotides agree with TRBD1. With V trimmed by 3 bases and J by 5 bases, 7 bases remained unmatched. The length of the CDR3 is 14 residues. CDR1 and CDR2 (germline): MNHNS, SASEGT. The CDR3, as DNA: TGTGCCAGCAGTGACGCGACAGGGCCCGACGAGCAGTACTTC. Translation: CASSDATGPDEQYF.

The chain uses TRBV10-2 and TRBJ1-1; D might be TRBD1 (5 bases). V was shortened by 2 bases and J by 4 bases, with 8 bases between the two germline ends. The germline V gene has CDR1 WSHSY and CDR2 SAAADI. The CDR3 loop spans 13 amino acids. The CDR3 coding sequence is TGCGCCAGCAGTGAGATAGGGGTCACTGAAGCTTTCTTT. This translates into CASSEIGVTEAFF.

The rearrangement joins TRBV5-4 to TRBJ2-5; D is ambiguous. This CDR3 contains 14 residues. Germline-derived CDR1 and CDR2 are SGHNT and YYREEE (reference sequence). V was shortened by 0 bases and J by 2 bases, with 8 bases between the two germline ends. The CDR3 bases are TGTGCCAGCAGCTTGGAGGCAGGTCAAGAGACCCAGTACTTC. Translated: CASSLEAGQETQYF.

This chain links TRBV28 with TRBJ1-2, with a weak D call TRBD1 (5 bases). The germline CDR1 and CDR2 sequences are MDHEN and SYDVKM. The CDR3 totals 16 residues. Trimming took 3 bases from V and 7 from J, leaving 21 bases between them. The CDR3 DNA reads TGTGCCAGCAGTTTGGGGTTTCCCGGGAGGGGAGGTGGCTACACCTTC. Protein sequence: CASSLGFPGRGGGYTF.

This chain's CDR3 is CASSERHRTRSRYEQYF. CDR3 bases: TGCGCCAGCAGTGAGAGGCACAGAACCCGTTCGCGTTACGAGCAGTACTTC. The chain uses TRBV10-1 and TRBJ2-7; D gene unclear. Between the trimmed V and J ends, which lost 2 bases and 4 bases, there was a span of 21 bases. This CDR3 is built from 17 residues. In germline, CDR1 is WNHNN, CDR2 SYGVQD (reference sequence).

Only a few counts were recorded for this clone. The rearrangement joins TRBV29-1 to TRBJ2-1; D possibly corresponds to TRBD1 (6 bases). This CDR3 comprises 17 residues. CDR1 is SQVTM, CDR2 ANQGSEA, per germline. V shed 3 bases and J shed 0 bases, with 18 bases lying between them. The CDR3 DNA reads TGCAGCGTTGATGAAGGCCCAGGGGCAAGCTCCTACAATGAGCAGTTCTTC. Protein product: CSVDEGPGASSYNEQFF.